A selection of T cell receptor beta chains follows, all from one sample in a study of cytomegalovirus exposure and HLA in healthy donors. Method: immunoSEQ multiplex PCR; TCRdb's copy keeps in-frame clones and lacks some. The table has around 200,000 clones, approximately 80% seen once. The specimen was PBMCs. The receptors shown here come from a girl aged 10 to 17 in good health and CMV-seronegative. Both conserved end residues are part of each CDR3. Each record gives: CDR3 protein, CDR3 DNA, D gene, V gene, clone size, J gene. D genes are given only for firm matches. The size entry is marked missing in some rows and otherwise reads once, few, many or a size class.

CDR3aa: CASSEKAYGYTF; CDR3nt: TGTGCCAGCAGTGAAAAAGCCTATGGCTACACCTTC; d_gene: .; v_gene: TRBV2; abundance: .; j_gene: TRBJ1-2
CDR3aa: CASSLYDRGHQPQHF; CDR3nt: TGTGCCAGCAGTTTATATGACAGGGGCCATCAGCCCCAGCATTTT; d_gene: TRBD1; v_gene: TRBV27; abundance: .; j_gene: TRBJ1-5
CDR3aa: CAISESKGQGETQYF; CDR3nt: TGTGCCATCAGTGAGTCGAAGGGGCAGGGAGAGACCCAGTACTTC; d_gene: .; v_gene: TRBV10-3; abundance: .; j_gene: TRBJ2-5
CDR3aa: CASSIIGQGGAQPQHF; CDR3nt: TGTGCCAGTAGTATAATCGGCCAGGGGGGCGCACAGCCCCAGCATTTT; d_gene: TRBD1; v_gene: TRBV19; abundance: .; j_gene: TRBJ1-5
CDR3aa: CASKTVARLYGYTF; CDR3nt: TGTGCCAGCAAAACAGTCGCCCGCCTCTATGGCTACACCTTC; d_gene: .; v_gene: TRBV28; abundance: .; j_gene: TRBJ1-2
CDR3aa: CASSLTTGLNYGYTF; CDR3nt: TGCGCCAGCAGCTTGACGACTGGACTTAACTATGGCTACACCTTC; d_gene: .; v_gene: TRBV5-1; abundance: .; j_gene: TRBJ1-2
CDR3aa: CASSPGLGGSSYEQYF; CDR3nt: TGTGCCAGCAGCCCAGGGTTGGGGGGGAGCTCCTACGAGCAGTACTTC; d_gene: TRBD2; v_gene: TRBV9; abundance: .; j_gene: TRBJ2-7
CDR3aa: CATSRGPTRLAGDYEQYF; CDR3nt: TGTGCCACCAGCAGAGGTCCTACACGACTAGCGGGAGACTACGAGCAGTACTTC; d_gene: TRBD2; v_gene: TRBV15; abundance: .; j_gene: TRBJ2-7
CDR3aa: CASSLTAGSSYNEQFF; CDR3nt: TGTGCCAGCAGCTTAACAGCAGGAAGCTCCTACAATGAGCAGTTCTTC; d_gene: .; v_gene: TRBV7-3; abundance: .; j_gene: TRBJ2-1
CDR3aa: CSSSLTQQAWDEQFF; CDR3nt: TGTTCCAGCAGCTTAACCCAACAGGCGTGGGATGAGCAGTTCTTC; d_gene: .; v_gene: TRBV7-9; abundance: .; j_gene: TRBJ2-1
CDR3aa: CASSPQGAEGEQYF; CDR3nt: TGTGCCAGCTCACCCCAGGGGGCAGAAGGGGAGCAGTACTTC; d_gene: TRBD1; v_gene: TRBV18; abundance: few; j_gene: TRBJ2-7
CDR3aa: CASRESEGFYGYTF; CDR3nt: TGTGCCAGCAGGGAAAGCGAGGGTTTCTATGGCTACACCTTC; d_gene: .; v_gene: TRBV7-9; abundance: .; j_gene: TRBJ1-2
CDR3aa: CASSLASGQVYTEAFF; CDR3nt: TGTGCCAGCAGCTTAGCGTCTGGACAGGTGTACACTGAAGCTTTCTTT; d_gene: TRBD1; v_gene: TRBV5-4; abundance: .; j_gene: TRBJ1-1
CDR3aa: CASSPRREGVNEQFF; CDR3nt: TGTGCCAGCTCACCAAGGCGGGAGGGGGTCAATGAGCAGTTCTTC; d_gene: TRBD2; v_gene: TRBV18; abundance: .; j_gene: TRBJ2-1
CDR3aa: CASSPGGGNYGYTF; CDR3nt: TGTGCCAGCAGCCCCGGGGGTGGAAACTATGGCTACACCTTC; d_gene: .; v_gene: TRBV7-9; abundance: .; j_gene: TRBJ1-2
CDR3aa: CASSQRGTRNTEAFF; CDR3nt: TGTGCCAGCAGTCAACGCGGGACCCGGAACACTGAAGCTTTCTTT; d_gene: .; v_gene: TRBV2; abundance: .; j_gene: TRBJ1-1
CDR3aa: CASSTTSGTYNEQFF; CDR3nt: TGTGCCAGCAGTACAACTAGCGGGACCTACAATGAGCAGTTCTTC; d_gene: TRBD2; v_gene: TRBV6-5; abundance: .; j_gene: TRBJ2-1